This TCR beta chain was obtained from a study of T cells in Graves' hyperthyroidism and ophthalmopathy. The V and J ends lost 6 bases and 9 bases, in that order; junction bases with no gene match: 8. The CDR3 runs to 15 residues. Germline V gives CDR1 SGHVS, CDR2 FNYEAQ. Points from the study as a whole: Among clonotypes expanded in thyroid above 0.001, most were also found in blood. Model-based prediction identified ophthalmopathy a median roughly six months prior to its onset.

This clonotype has only a few counts. Antigen: not known. Authors of the study amplified TCR beta CDR3 regions from RNA transcripts. First-round RT-PCR with HTBI primers amplified the TCR CDR3 region. One entry per CDR3 protein, called by TCRdb with MiXCR from the multiplex PCR reads. The sample holds over 350,000 distinct CDR3 sequences, approximately 17% seen once. This TCR was recovered from a man younger than 35 with Graves' ophthalmopathy. What was sequenced was blood. The chain joins TRBV7-6 to TRBJ2-1; 13 bases map to TRBD2. This chain's CDR3 is CASRQTSGGRGEQFF. Here the CDR3 DNA reads TGTGCCAGCAGGCAGACTAGCGGGGGGCGGGGTGAGCAGTTCTTC.